This record looks at one T cell receptor beta chain sequence and its context. This table comes from immunoSEQ multiplex PCR, and its TCRdb copy is limited to in-frame clones, with some not included. The sample records approximately 87,000 clones, about 95% being singletons. The data originate from a study of technical replicates of blood from a handful of donors. The germline V gene encodes CDR1 SGHNT and CDR2 YENEEA. The CDR3 has 13 amino acids. Trimming took 8 bases from V and 6 from J; bases not matched to a gene: 6. V is TRBV11-3 and J is TRBJ2-2; 7 bases agree with TRBD1. This TCR derives from a human donor in good health. Input material: T cells isolated from PBMCs. CDR3 coding DNA: TGTGCCAGCTTCGACAGGGTCTCCGGGGAGCTGTTTTTT. Translating gives CASFDRVSGELFF.